Listed below are T cell receptor beta chains from one sample, sequenced in a study of Graves' ophthalmopathy and Graves' hyperthyroidism. TCRdb re-analysed the multiplex PCR reads in MiXCR, keeping a single row per CDR3 protein. The data contain 1 million to 1.3 million distinct CDR3 sequences, about 38% of them singletons. The material sequenced was peripheral blood or thyroid tissue (not recorded which). The receptors were gathered from an adult man with Graves' hyperthyroidism. CDR3s include the opening cysteine and the closing phenylalanine or tryptophan. A D gene is named only where the DNA matches it firmly. Clone size is given for some rows only: seen once, a few or many times, or a class if the clone is expanded.

size: .; D: .; J: TRBJ2-2; V: TRBV7-2; DNA: TGTGCCAGCAGCTTGGACGGTGGTCGGAGCACCGGGGAGCTGTTTTTT; CDR3: CASSLDGGRSTGELFF
size: few; D: .; J: TRBJ2-5; V: TRBV6-5; DNA: TGTGCCAGCGGGTGGGGTCAGTATGTTCAGACCCAGTACTTC; CDR3: CASGWGQYVQTQYF
size: many; D: .; J: TRBJ1-5; V: TRBV12-3/TRBV12-4; DNA: TGTGCCAGCAGTTTGTCTGGGCTTAGCAATCAGCCCCAGCATTTT; CDR3: CASSLSGLSNQPQHF
size: many; D: .; J: TRBJ1-1; V: TRBV11-2; DNA: TGTGCCAGCAGTCGATCTCCGGGGAAGAACACTGAAGCTTTCTTT; CDR3: CASSRSPGKNTEAFF
size: many; D: .; J: TRBJ1-1; V: TRBV7-8; DNA: TGTGCCAGCAGCCGGAACAGGGCGGGCACTGAAGCTTTCTTT; CDR3: CASSRNRAGTEAFF
size: many; D: .; J: TRBJ2-6; V: TRBV6-5; DNA: TGTGCCAGCCTACGGGACCTCTCTGGGGCCAACGTCCTGACTTTC; CDR3: CASLRDLSGANVLTF
size: few; D: TRBD2; J: TRBJ2-2; V: TRBV9; DNA: TGTGCCAGCAGCGTTAGCCGACTAGCGGGCACCGGGGAGCTGTTTTTT; CDR3: CASSVSRLAGTGELFF
size: .; D: TRBD2; J: TRBJ2-5; V: TRBV7-9; DNA: TGTGCCAGCAGCGGGAGGGTTTCGGAGACCCAGTACTTC; CDR3: CASSGRVSETQYF
size: few; D: .; J: TRBJ2-7; V: TRBV4-3; DNA: TGCGCCAGCAGCCAAGATAGTACGGGCCGACCGAACGAGCAGTACTTC; CDR3: CASSQDSTGRPNEQYF
size: many; D: TRBD1; J: TRBJ2-7; V: TRBV6-6; DNA: TGTGCCAGCAGGTCGGGACAGGGGAACTACGAGCAGTACTTC; CDR3: CASRSGQGNYEQYF
size: many; D: TRBD2; J: TRBJ2-7; V: TRBV7-8; DNA: TGTGCCAGCAGCTCCCCCCCCAGCGGGAGTTACGAGCAGTACTTC; CDR3: CASSSPPSGSYEQYF
size: many; D: .; J: TRBJ2-5; V: TRBV19; DNA: TGTGCCAGCGGCGGAGAGACCCAGTACTTC; CDR3: CASGGETQYF
size: .; D: .; J: TRBJ2-7; V: TRBV11-2; DNA: TGTGCCAGCAGCGAACCCGGGACACTCTACGAGCAGTACTTC; CDR3: CASSEPGTLYEQYF
size: .; D: .; J: TRBJ1-1; V: TRBV10-2; DNA: TGCGCCAGCAGTGGGTGGGACGGACCCACTGAAGCTTTCTTT; CDR3: CASSGWDGPTEAFF
size: many; D: .; J: TRBJ1-1; V: TRBV5-5; DNA: TGTGCCAGCAGCTTGGTTGGCGTGGGGAACACTGAAGCTTTCTTT; CDR3: CASSLVGVGNTEAFF
size: .; D: .; J: TRBJ1-5; V: TRBV30; DNA: TGTGCCTGGAGTGTAAGCTCGATTAGCAATCAGCCCCAGCATTTT; CDR3: CAWSVSSISNQPQHF
size: few; D: .; J: TRBJ1-6; V: TRBV2; DNA: TGTGCCAGCAGTGTATACTCACCCCTCCACTTT; CDR3: CASSVYSPLHF
size: many; D: .; J: TRBJ2-7; V: TRBV7-9; DNA: TGTGCCAGCAGCTTAGTCGCGACACATAAGATCGAGCAGTACTTC; CDR3: CASSLVATHKIEQYF
size: .; D: .; J: TRBJ1-5; V: TRBV9; DNA: TGTGCCAGCAGCCAAGGGCCGCCCTTGGGCAATCAGCCCCAGCATTTT; CDR3: CASSQGPPLGNQPQHF
size: .; D: TRBD2; J: TRBJ2-5; V: TRBV7-2; DNA: TGTGCCAGCAGCCAAGCGGGGAAAACCCAAGAGACCCAGTACTTC; CDR3: CASSQAGKTQETQYF
size: many; D: .; J: TRBJ2-5; V: TRBV12-3/TRBV12-4; DNA: TGTGCCACTCGGGACTCTAAAGAGACCCAGTACTTC; CDR3: CATRDSKETQYF
size: few; D: .; J: TRBJ1-2; V: TRBV12-3/TRBV12-4; DNA: TGTGCCAGCAGTTCTTCCCCCTCGGGACACGCTAACTATGGCTACACCTTC; CDR3: CASSSSPSGHANYGYTF
size: many; D: .; J: TRBJ2-7; V: TRBV7-2; DNA: TGTGCCAGCGGTACAGCCCCCGGTACCTACGAGCAGTACTTC; CDR3: CASGTAPGTYEQYF
size: .; D: .; J: TRBJ1-5; V: TRBV2; DNA: TGTGCCAGCAGTGAACTATATGGGGGCATCGTGAATCAGCCCCAGCATTTT; CDR3: CASSELYGGIVNQPQHF
size: few; D: TRBD2; J: TRBJ2-7; V: TRBV9; DNA: TGTGCCAGCCACATTGCCGGGACTAATCGAATCTACGAGCAGTACTTC; CDR3: CASHIAGTNRIYEQYF
size: many; D: .; J: TRBJ2-5; V: TRBV29-1; DNA: TGCAGCGTAGAGGGGGTAGAGACCCAGTACTTC; CDR3: CSVEGVETQYF
size: .; D: TRBD1; J: TRBJ1-6; V: TRBV28; DNA: TGTGCCAGCAGTTCCCAGGGGGGCAGGGACAATTCACCCCTCCACTTT; CDR3: CASSSQGGRDNSPLHF
size: many; D: .; J: TRBJ2-7; V: TRBV7-9; DNA: TGTGCCAGCAGCTTCTCAGCGACAAGCTCCTACGAGCAGTACTTC; CDR3: CASSFSATSSYEQYF
size: many; D: TRBD2; J: TRBJ2-7; V: TRBV7-2; DNA: TGTGCCAGCAGCACTGGGACTAGCGGGAGCTCCGAGCAGTACTTC; CDR3: CASSTGTSGSSEQYF
size: many; D: .; J: TRBJ2-5; V: TRBV2; DNA: TGTGCCAGCATTCTGGCGGGGGAGACCCAGTACTTC; CDR3: CASILAGETQYF
size: .; D: .; J: TRBJ2-5; V: TRBV6-6; DNA: TGTGCCAGCAAGAGGGATCTCCAAGAGACCCAGTACTTC; CDR3: CASKRDLQETQYF
size: few; D: TRBD1; J: TRBJ2-7; V: TRBV5-4; DNA: TGTGCCAGCAGCCCAGGGGGACGTCTCTCCTACGAGCAGTACTTC; CDR3: CASSPGGRLSYEQYF
size: .; D: .; J: TRBJ2-7; V: TRBV20-1; DNA: TGCAGTGCTGTCGGGGACTACGAGCAGTACTTC; CDR3: CSAVGDYEQYF
size: .; D: TRBD2; J: TRBJ2-2; V: TRBV20-1; DNA: TGCAGTGCTAGAGTTCGCGGGAGATTGGCCGGGGAGCTGTTTTTT; CDR3: CSARVRGRLAGELFF
size: .; D: TRBD2; J: TRBJ2-2; V: TRBV7-9; DNA: TGTGCCAGCAGCCGTATAGCGGGAACGAACACCGGGGAGCTGTTTTTT; CDR3: CASSRIAGTNTGELFF
size: many; D: .; J: TRBJ1-5; V: TRBV12-3/TRBV12-4; DNA: TGTGCCAGCAGCCTGGGGGCGGGGAGGCCGAGCAATCAGCCCCAGCATTTT; CDR3: CASSLGAGRPSNQPQHF
size: .; D: .; J: TRBJ2-5; V: TRBV3-1; DNA: TGTGCCAGCAGCCAACCGGGAGTCCTACGAGGGACCCAGTACTTC; CDR3: CASSQPGVLRGTQYF
size: .; D: .; J: TRBJ1-3; V: TRBV10-3; DNA: TGTGCCATCAGTAAGGGAAACACCATATATTTT; CDR3: CAISKGNTIYF
size: many; D: .; J: TRBJ1-5; V: TRBV9; DNA: TGTGCCAGCAGCGCGGGGGACCGATTGAATCAGCCCCAGCATTTT; CDR3: CASSAGDRLNQPQHF
size: once; D: TRBD1; J: TRBJ2-5; V: TRBV7-9; DNA: TGTGCCAGCAGCTTCGCCGGGACAGGGAGCAATCAGCCCCAGTACTTC; CDR3: CASSFAGTGSNQPQYF
size: many; D: .; J: TRBJ2-7; V: TRBV7-8; DNA: TGTGCCAGCAGCTTAGGGCCCGGCTACTACGAGCAGTACTTC; CDR3: CASSLGPGYYEQYF
size: many; D: .; J: TRBJ2-7; V: TRBV10-2; DNA: TGCGCCAGCAGTGATGGGGGTTGGGACTACGAGCAGTACTTC; CDR3: CASSDGGWDYEQYF
size: many; D: .; J: TRBJ1-1; V: TRBV10-2; DNA: TGCGCCAGCAGCGTGTACTCAACCACTGAAGCTTTCTTT; CDR3: CASSVYSTTEAFF
size: many; D: .; J: TRBJ2-2; V: TRBV7-9; DNA: TGTGCCAGCAGCTTAGGGAGGACTACGAACACCGGGGAGCTGTTTTTT; CDR3: CASSLGRTTNTGELFF
size: few; D: TRBD1; J: TRBJ1-5; V: TRBV7-8; DNA: TGTGCCAGCAGCTTAGTGGGCAGGGGGCAAGAGACCCAGCATTTT; CDR3: CASSLVGRGQETQHF
size: few; D: .; J: TRBJ1-1; V: TRBV6-2/TRBV6-3; DNA: TGTGCCAGCAGTTACTCATTTTCGTCAGGAGCGAACACTGAAGCTTTCTTT; CDR3: CASSYSFSSGANTEAFF
size: many; D: TRBD2; J: TRBJ2-5; V: TRBV5-1; DNA: TGCGCCAGCAGCTACGGACTAGAGGAGACCCAGTACTTC; CDR3: CASSYGLEETQYF
size: few; D: TRBD1; J: TRBJ2-7; V: TRBV15; DNA: TGTGCCACCAGCCCCCGGGACAGAGTCTACGAGCAGTACTTC; CDR3: CATSPRDRVYEQYF
size: many; D: TRBD1; J: TRBJ2-7; V: TRBV4-1; DNA: TGCGCCAGCAGCGCCGGGACAGGGAACTACGAGCAGTACTTC; CDR3: CASSAGTGNYEQYF
size: many; D: .; J: TRBJ2-5; V: TRBV15; DNA: TGTGCCACCAGCGAAGGCCAGCCAGACTGCAAGTACTTC; CDR3: CATSEGQPDCKYF
size: once; D: .; J: TRBJ1-2; V: TRBV29-1; DNA: TGCAGCGTTGAACCAGGCCTTAACTATGGCTACACCTTC; CDR3: CSVEPGLNYGYTF
size: .; D: .; J: TRBJ2-6; V: TRBV11-2; DNA: TGTGCCAGCAGCGGGGGGTTAGGTGGGGCCAACGTCCTGACTTTC; CDR3: CASSGGLGGANVLTF
size: few; D: .; J: TRBJ1-1; V: TRBV10-2; DNA: TGCGCCAGCAGCCAAGAGGTGGCAGAGAACACTGAAGCTTTCTTT; CDR3: CASSQEVAENTEAFF
size: many; D: .; J: TRBJ1-5; V: TRBV6-6; DNA: TGTGCCAGCACCGGGAGGCAGCAATCCAATCAGCCCCAGCATTTT; CDR3: CASTGRQQSNQPQHF
size: few; D: .; J: TRBJ1-1; V: TRBV7-9; DNA: TGTGCCAGCAGCCCCGGGGGGGCGGGGGGAGCGACTGAAGCTTTCTTT; CDR3: CASSPGGAGGATEAFF
size: many; D: TRBD1; J: TRBJ2-5; V: TRBV9; DNA: TGTGCCAGCAGCGACCCACACAGGGGACAAGAGACCCAGTACTTC; CDR3: CASSDPHRGQETQYF
size: .; D: .; J: TRBJ1-6; V: TRBV4-3; DNA: TGCGCCAGCAGCCGGGCGACGGATAATTCACCCCTCCACTTT; CDR3: CASSRATDNSPLHF
size: many; D: .; J: TRBJ1-1; V: TRBV12-3/TRBV12-4; DNA: TGTGCCACTTCACTACTAGGGGCAAATCATGCTTTCTTT; CDR3: CATSLLGANHAFF
size: few; D: .; J: TRBJ1-2; V: TRBV29-1; DNA: TGCAGCGCTGGTAGGGACTACGACTACACCTTC; CDR3: CSAGRDYDYTF